What follows are 20 T cell receptor beta chains derived from one specimen sequenced in a study of technical replicates of blood from a few donors. Clones were read by immunoSEQ multiplex PCR, and TCRdb kept only the in-frame ones, dropping some. The data show approximately 74,000 clones, 88% seen once. The sequenced sample was PBMCs. The receptors here all came from a human donor in good health. Some clones in this sample may be carry-over from other donors' samples.

The chain uses TRBV15 and TRBJ2-5; 7 nucleotides align to TRBD2. Germline V gene lookup returns CDR1 LNHNV and CDR2 YYDKDF (reference sequence). V lost 2 bases and J lost 3; bases outside the gene matches: 9. There are 16 residues in the CDR3. The CDR3 spells CATSRSAGVGEETQYF. The CDR3 region has the DNA TGTGCCACCAGCAGATCGGCGGGGGTAGGAGAAGAGACCCAGTACTTC.

V usage is TRBV5-1 and J usage is TRBJ1-6, with D maybe TRBD1 (5 bases). Germline values: CDR1 SGHRS, CDR2 YFSETQ. V was clipped by 1 base and J by 8 bases, with 13 bases between them. CDR3 size: 15 residues. The CDR3 is CASSLSSGGDSPLHF. The CDR3 nucleotides read TGCGCCAGCAGCTTGTCCTCCGGGGGGGATTCACCCCTCCACTTT.

V is TRBV7-9 and J is TRBJ2-7, with 7 bases that match TRBD2. CDR1 and CDR2 (germline): SEHNR, FQNEAQ (reference sequence). The CDR3 has 15 residues. V shed 0 bases and J 2 bases; nucleotides not matched to a gene: 4. In DNA form, the CDR3 reads TGTGCCAGCAGCTTAGCGAGCGGGGAACCCTACGAGCAGTACTTC. This gives the protein CASSLASGEPYEQYF. Complete variable domain (other parts from reference TRBV7-9 and TRBJ2-7): DTGVSQNPRHKITKRGQNVTFRCDPISEHNRLYWYRQTLGQGPEFLTYFQNEAQLEKSRLLSDRFSAERPKGSFSTLEIQRTEQGDSAMYLCASSLASGEPYEQYFGPGTRLTVT.

Here the CDR3 reads CASSQGQGATNEKLFF. CDR3 coding DNA: TGTGCCAGCAGCCAAGGACAGGGCGCAACTAATGAAAAACTGTTTTTT. V and J are TRBV4-2 and TRBJ1-4; TRBD1 matches at 7 bases. The V gene end was trimmed by 1 base and the J gene end by 0 bases; junction bases not matched to a gene: 2. Germline CDR1 reads LGHNA; CDR2 reads YNFKEQ. CDR3 length: 16 residues.

The chain employs TRBV7-2 and TRBJ1-5, with D perhaps matching TRBD1 (6 bases). Per germline, CDR1 SGHTA and CDR2 FQGNSA. CDR3 length: 15 residues. V lost 1 base and J lost 3, with 10 bases in between. The CDR3 DNA follows: TGTGCCAGCAGCTTAGATACAGGGTACAATCAGCCCCAGCATTTT. This sequence encodes CASSLDTGYNQPQHF.

The genes are TRBV11-2 and TRBJ2-2; no reliable D call. This CDR3 is built from 14 residues. Germline CDR1 SGHAT, CDR2 FQNNGV. The ends were cut back, 1 base at V and 7 bases at J, with 10 bases in the middle. CDR3 in amino acids: CASSLVGFFGELFF. CDR3 bases: TGTGCCAGCAGCTTAGTCGGGTTCTTCGGGGAGCTGTTTTTT. The whole variable domain, filled in from reference TRBV11-2 and TRBJ2-2, reads EAGVAQSPRYKIIEKRQSVAFWCNPISGHATLYWYQQILGQGPKLLIQFQNNGVVDDSQLPKDRFSAERLKGVDSTLKIQPAKLEDSAVYLCASSLVGFFGELFFGEGSRLTVL.

The V and J genes are TRBV7-2 and TRBJ2-1, with TRBD1 identical over 7 bases. The germline CDR1 and CDR2 sequences are SGHTA and FQGNSA. This CDR3 is built from 15 residues. V gave up 5 bases and J gave up 9 bases; unmatched junction bases: 13. As DNA, the CDR3 is TGTGCCAGCAGCAGAGGGACAGCAACTGGTGTTGAGCAGTTCTTC. Protein: CASSRGTATGVEQFF.

CDR3 DNA: TGTGCCAGCAGCTGGGGGACTAGCGGCAATGAGCAGTTCTTC. Protein sequence: CASSWGTSGNEQFF. The chain combines TRBV7-8 with TRBJ2-1, with TRBD2 identical over 11 bases. This CDR3 has 14 residues. CDR1 and CDR2 from the germline V gene are SGHVS and FQNEAQ. The junction had 2 bases not matched to a gene; V was cut back by 4 bases and J by 6 bases.

The chain combines TRBV7-8 with TRBJ2-7; TRBD2 is a possible D gene (5 bases). The CDR3 has 16 residues. Trimming took 5 bases from V and 0 from J, leaving 17 bases between them. CDR1 SGHVS and CDR2 FQNEAQ come from the germline V gene. The DNA for the CDR3 is TGTGCCAGCAGCCCCACCCGGGCAGCGGCCTCCTACGAGCAGTACTTC. Amino acid sequence: CASSPTRAAASYEQYF.

The V and J genes are TRBV7-2 and TRBJ1-2, with D perhaps TRBD1 (5 bases). Germline V gene data show CDR1 as SGHTA and CDR2 as FQGNSA. The V and J ends lost 0 bases and 4 bases respectively, with 12 bases between them. The CDR3 covers 15 residues. Written as DNA, the CDR3 is TGTGCCAGCAGCTTAGCGTCCCAGGGATCCTATGGCTACACCTTC. Translating it yields CASSLASQGSYGYTF.

The chain combines TRBV6-5 with TRBJ2-6; D is perhaps TRBD1 (5 bases). Per germline, CDR1 MNHEY and CDR2 SVGAGI. The CDR3 loop spans 15 amino acids. Trimming took 5 bases from V and 2 from J, leaving 10 bases between them. The CDR3 protein is CASSPRAPGANVLTF. CDR3 nucleotide sequence: TGTGCCAGCAGTCCCAGGGCCCCTGGGGCCAACGTCCTGACTTTC.

The rearrangement uses TRBV7-8 and TRBJ2-2; TRBD1 matches at 7 bases. Germline V gene sequence: CDR1 SGHVS, CDR2 FQNEAQ. Trimming at V came to 4 bases and at J to 0 bases, leaving 5 bases not matched to a gene. This CDR3 contains 16 residues. The CDR3 DNA follows: TGTGCCAGCAGCTATCCCAGGGGGTCGAACACCGGGGAGCTGTTTTTT. Its translation: CASSYPRGSNTGELFF.

J is TRBJ1-6 and V is TRBV7-9; TRBD1 agrees at 7 bases. This CDR3 has 15 amino acids. Germline loops: CDR1 SEHNR, CDR2 FQNEAQ (reference sequence). V gave up 5 bases and J gave up 8 bases; unmatched junction bases: 9. CDR3: CASSPTTGSYSPLHF. In nucleotides, the CDR3 is TGTGCCAGCAGCCCAACGACAGGGTCCTATTCACCCCTCCACTTT.

This chain joins TRBV10-3 and TRBJ2-5; TRBD2 matches 10 bases. CDR1 is ENHRY, CDR2 SYGVKD, per germline. This CDR3 contains 16 residues. The V gene end was trimmed by 3 bases and the J gene end by 2 bases; junction bases not matched to a gene: 6. The CDR3: CAISDSVAGGQETQYF. CDR3 nucleotides: TGTGCCATCAGTGATTCTGTAGCGGGAGGTCAAGAGACCCAGTACTTC.

This clone was counted between two and nine times. This rearrangement joins TRBV4-3 to TRBJ1-6, with 7 bases aligning to TRBD1. Germline assignment: CDR1 LGHNA and CDR2 YSLEER. V gave up 2 bases and J gave up 10 bases; unmatched junction bases: 8. The CDR3 contains 15 residues. CDR3 bases: TGCGCCAGCAGCCAACGACAGGGTGAATGGTCACCCCTCCACTTT. It is translated as CASSQRQGEWSPLHF.

The CDR3: CAWSEGLINQPQHF. Written as DNA, the CDR3 is TGTGCCTGGAGTGAGGGACTGATTAATCAGCCCCAGCATTTT. The chain links TRBV30 to TRBJ1-5, with D maybe TRBD1 (5 bases). Trimming stripped 1 base from V and 4 bases from J, with 11 bases between. CDR1 GTSNPN and CDR2 SVGIG come from the germline V gene (reference sequence). The CDR3 extends over 14 amino acids.

This sequence joins TRBV4-3 and TRBJ2-7; perhaps TRBD1 as D (5 bases). CDR3 length equals 15 residues. V lost 1 base and J lost 3, with 13 bases in between. CDR1 and CDR2 from the germline V gene are LGHNA and YSLEER. The CDR3 coding sequence is TGCGCCAGCAGCCAAGGGTTAGGGGCTGGCTACGAGCAGTACTTC. Residues: CASSQGLGAGYEQYF.

The V call is TRBV6-6, the J call TRBJ1-4; D gene unclear. This CDR3 region has 14 residues. V lost 4 bases to trimming and J lost 0 bases, with 6 bases between them. Germline V gene lookup returns CDR1 MNHNY and CDR2 SVGAGI (reference sequence). This CDR3 reads CASSSSATNEKLFF. The CDR3 DNA reads TGTGCCAGCAGTTCGAGTGCAACTAATGAAAAACTGTTTTTT.

Written as DNA, the CDR3 is TGTGCCAGCAGAAGAGGGGGCTCTGGGGCCAACGTCCTGACTTTC. Its protein product is CASRRGGSGANVLTF. This chain connects TRBV7-2 to TRBJ2-6; TRBD1 is a possible D gene (6 bases). Trimming took off 6 bases at V and 0 bases at J, with 9 bases between the two ends. This CDR3 region has 15 residues. Germline V lookup: CDR1 SGHTA, CDR2 FQGNSA.

V usage is TRBV11-1 and J usage is TRBJ2-7, with D uncertain. This CDR3 has 12 amino acids. The germline V gene has CDR1 SGHAT and CDR2 FQDESV (reference sequence). Trimming removed 2 bases from V and 4 bases from J, with 6 bases in between. The CDR3 is CASSLTGYEQYF. The CDR3 DNA reads as TGTGCCAGCAGCTTAACGGGTTACGAGCAGTACTTC.